This entry lists 18 T cell receptor beta chains sequenced from one sample in a study of cytomegalovirus exposure and HLA in healthy donors (dated by TCRdb to about 2017). Libraries were made using the immunoSEQ multiplex PCR assay. Here the immuneACCESS table is served through TCRdb, limited to in-frame sequences with V and J called. Missing clones are a known gap in these copies; in checked studies unresolved V genes cover under half, and the rest lacks a known reason. This sample comprises some 150,000 clones, 90% of them detected only once. 6.2% of the sample comes from the top ten. What was sequenced was PBMCs. The receptors stem from a woman in her twenties or thirties in good health and CMV-seropositive.

This chain connects TRBV29-1 to TRBJ1-2, with a tentative D call TRBD1 (5 bases). Trimming took off 2 bases at V and 8 bases at J, with 18 bases between the two ends. CDR3 length: 14 amino acids. The V gene's germline CDR1 is SQVTM and CDR2 ANQGSEA. In DNA, the CDR3 is TGCAGCGTTGAAACATATCAGGGAAGAGGCGGCTACACCTTC. This translates into CSVETYQGRGGYTF.

This sequence joins TRBV20-1 and TRBJ2-7, with D tentatively TRBD1 (5 bases). The CDR3 runs 11 residues. The germline V and J ends were trimmed by 5 bases and 3 bases, with 8 bases remaining between them. The germline gives CDR1 DFQATT, CDR2 SNEGSKA (reference sequence). The CDR3 nucleotides read TGCAGTGCTGTCACAGGCTACGAGCAGTACTTC. It specifies CSAVTGYEQYF.

V usage is TRBV5-1 and J usage is TRBJ1-5, with 8 positions matching TRBD1. V shed 4 bases and J 2 bases; nucleotides not matched to a gene: 5. The CDR3 length is 15 residues. Germline CDR1 SGHRS, CDR2 YFSETQ. CDR3 in amino acids: CASSPTGQGNQPQHF. The CDR3 coding sequence is TGCGCCAGCAGCCCCACGGGACAGGGCAATCAGCCCCAGCATTTT. The full variable domain, completed using reference TRBV5-1 and TRBJ1-5, is KAGVTQTPRYLIKTRGQQVTLSCSPISGHRSVSWYQQTPGQGLQFLFEYFSETQRNKGNFPGRFSGRQFSNSRSEMNVSTLELGDSALYLCASSPTGQGNQPQHFGDGTRLSIL.

The rearrangement uses TRBV6-1 and TRBJ2-7; D is possibly TRBD1 (5 bases). The germline V and J ends were trimmed by 0 bases and 5 bases, with 14 bases remaining between them. CDR1 is MNHNS and CDR2 is SASEGT in the germline V gene. This CDR3 comprises 15 residues. The CDR3 DNA reads TGTGCCAGCAGTGAAGCGGTACCAGGGTTCGACGAGCAGTACTTC. Protein product: CASSEAVPGFDEQYF.

The chain uses TRBV9 and TRBJ2-3; no reliable D call. CDR3 length equals 15 residues. CDR1 and CDR2 from the germline V gene are SGDLS and YYNGEE. Trimming shortened V by 2 bases and J by 1 base, and 11 bases separated the two germline ends. CDR3 loop: CASSVYGAGTDTQYF. As DNA, the CDR3 is TGTGCCAGCAGCGTGTACGGTGCGGGCACAGATACGCAGTATTTT.

V and J are TRBV29-1 and TRBJ2-1; 7 nucleotides align to TRBD2. J was trimmed by 0 bases and V by 1 base; bases with no gene match: 12. This CDR3 is built from 18 residues. Germline loops: CDR1 SQVTM, CDR2 ANQGSEA. The CDR3 DNA reads as TGCAGCGTTGAAGGTTGGCAGGAAAGGGACTACTCCTACAATGAGCAGTTCTTC. Translated, it gives CSVEGWQERDYSYNEQFF.

The CDR3 DNA follows: TGTGCCAGCAGTCCCCCAGGGGCAGATACGCAGTATTTT. Encoded protein: CASSPPGADTQYF. The chain recombines TRBV6-5 with TRBJ2-3; the D gene is possibly TRBD1 (6 bases). This CDR3 is built from 13 residues. Germline CDR1 and CDR2: MNHEY and SVGAGI. Trimming removed 5 bases at V and 4 bases at J, with 10 bases between.

This sequence joins TRBV7-2 and TRBJ2-7; D call uncertain. The CDR3 totals 15 residues. Trimming took off 5 bases at V and 3 bases at J, with 17 bases between the two ends. Per germline, CDR1 SGHTA and CDR2 FQGNSA. The CDR3 coding sequence is TGTGCCAGCAGCCTGTCCAGCGAGACCTACTACGAGCAGTACTTC. Its protein product is CASSLSSETYYEQYF.

V and J are TRBV28 and TRBJ2-2, with D perhaps matching TRBD2 (6 bases). V shed 7 bases and J shed 4 bases, with 19 bases lying between them. The CDR3 sequence is 16 residues long. Germline-derived CDR1 and CDR2 are MDHEN and SYDVKM. This CDR3 reads CASTPAGIGATGELFF. The CDR3 DNA follows: TGTGCCAGCACCCCAGCGGGTATTGGCGCCACCGGGGAGCTGTTTTTT.

V is TRBV5-1 and J is TRBJ2-3; D is possibly TRBD2 (5 bases). V shed 0 bases and J shed 0 bases, with 8 bases lying between them. CDR3 length: 15 residues. Germline CDR1 and CDR2: SGHRS and YFSETQ. Written as DNA, the CDR3 is TGCGCCAGCAGCTTGGACACTAGGAGCACAGATACGCAGTATTTT. Encoded protein: CASSLDTRSTDTQYF.

This chain links TRBV28 with TRBJ1-2, with no clear D. This CDR3 is built from 14 residues. Looked up from germline, CDR1 is MDHEN and CDR2 is SYDVKM. V was clipped by 5 bases and J by 0 bases, with 10 bases between them. CDR3 sequence reads: CASSPTAANYGYTF. For the CDR3, the DNA is TGTGCCAGCAGTCCCACGGCGGCTAACTATGGCTACACCTTC.

V gene TRBV6-5 combines with J gene TRBJ1-1, with 7 positions matching TRBD1. Germline values: CDR1 MNHEY, CDR2 SVGAGI. The V gene end was trimmed by 0 bases and the J gene end by 2 bases; junction bases not matched to a gene: 3. This CDR3 contains 15 residues. CDR3 in amino acids: CASSYSTGLNTEAFF. For the CDR3, the DNA is TGTGCCAGCAGTTACTCGACAGGGTTAAACACTGAAGCTTTCTTT.

The V gene is TRBV5-1, the J gene TRBJ2-2, with TRBD1 matching over 12 bases. The V gene's germline CDR1 is SGHRS and CDR2 YFSETQ. This CDR3 contains 15 residues. The junction had 5 bases not matched to a gene; V was cut back by 4 bases and J by 7 bases. The CDR3 bases are TGCGCCAGCAGCCTAGGGACAGGGGGCAACGGGGAGCTGTTTTTT. Residues: CASSLGTGGNGELFF.

V usage is TRBV11-2 and J usage is TRBJ2-7, with 9 positions matching TRBD1. Looked up from germline, CDR1 is SGHAT and CDR2 is FQNNGV. Trimming at V came to 6 bases and at J to 2 bases, leaving 8 bases not matched to a gene. The CDR3 length is 15 residues. In nucleotides, the CDR3 is TGTGCCAGCAGGGGGTGGACAGGGGCGACCTACGAGCAGTACTTC. Translation gives CASRGWTGATYEQYF.

The chain joins TRBV19 to TRBJ2-7; D remains unclear. This CDR3 region has 15 residues. V lost 10 bases and J lost 0, with 19 bases in between. In germline, CDR1 is LNHDA, CDR2 SQIVND (reference sequence). This CDR3 is CATRSRDNPSYEQYF. In nucleotides, the CDR3 is TGTGCCACCAGAAGCCGAGACAACCCCTCCTACGAGCAGTACTTC.

Only one count was recorded for this clone. The chain is built from TRBV15 and TRBJ2-1; D uncertain. With 5 bases removed from V and 1 base from J, the gap between germline ends came to 12 bases. The length of the CDR3 is 15 residues. Germline-derived CDR1 and CDR2 are LNHNV and YYDKDF (reference sequence). The CDR3 loop is CATSLDTSSYNEQFF. The CDR3 DNA sequence: TGTGCCACCAGCCTCGACACCTCATCCTACAATGAGCAGTTCTTC.

The J gene is TRBJ2-1, the V gene TRBV5-1; 13 nucleotides align to TRBD2. This CDR3 is built from 16 residues. The junction had 5 bases not matched to a gene; V was cut back by 4 bases and J by 4 bases. Per the germline V gene, CDR1 is SGHRS and CDR2 is YFSETQ. This chain's CDR3 is CASSMGLAGLYNEQFF. In DNA form, the CDR3 reads TGCGCCAGCAGCATGGGACTAGCGGGGCTATACAATGAGCAGTTCTTC. The variable domain in full, completed from reference TRBV5-1 and TRBJ2-1, reads KAGVTQTPRYLIKTRGQQVTLSCSPISGHRSVSWYQQTPGQGLQFLFEYFSETQRNKGNFPGRFSGRQFSNSRSEMNVSTLELGDSALYLCASSMGLAGLYNEQFFGPGTRLTVL.

This clone was observed once. The rearrangement uses TRBV10-3 and TRBJ2-5, with 10 bases fitting TRBD2. Trimming at V came to 6 bases and at J to 4 bases, leaving 8 bases not matched to a gene. The CDR3 spans 15 residues. CDR1 is ENHRY and CDR2 is SYGVKD in the germline V gene. CDR3 DNA: TGTGCCATCAGCGCCGGGACTAGCGCCCCAGAGACCCAGTACTTC. Protein: CAISAGTSAPETQYF.